This TCR beta chain was retrieved from a study of blood T cell repertoires in COVID-19. Study as a whole: Sites in the United States, Italy and Spain provided acute and convalescent COVID-19 samples.

The germline V gene has CDR1 SQVTM and CDR2 ANQGSEA. J was trimmed by 6 bases and V by 7 bases; bases with no gene match: 11. The CDR3 contains 14 residues. Authors' processing steps: Counts of nucleated cells, estimated from reference gene primer amplification, were obtained. Method: immunoSEQ multiplex PCR; TCRdb's copy keeps in-frame clones and lacks some. The D gene and trimming were derived from the DNA, and the V and J assignments and clone size from that table. The sample carries fewer than 150,000 clones, 85% to 90% recorded once. The material sequenced was peripheral blood. The chain links TRBV29-1 to TRBJ1-2; 10 nucleotides match TRBD1. The source is an older woman with COVID-19, enrolled during active disease. The CDR3 spells CSALSMTGGDGYTF. The CDR3 region has the DNA TGCAGCGCCCTCTCTATGACAGGGGGCGATGGCTACACCTTC.